This T cell receptor beta chain was sequenced in a study of shared clonotypes between healthy human individuals. Overall study: Aged 18 to 49, the donors were a couple of women and a few men.

Turning to this clone: The antigen remains unidentified. The sample has other DNA sequences that encode this CDR3 too.

All donors were healthy HIV-negative adults lacking recent acute infections or vaccinations. Researchers ran the assay at a deep level. Measured with immunoSEQ multiplex PCR; TCRdb has only the in-frame clones, and not every one. The table records 600,000 to 750,000 clones, around 70% of them present only once. Overall study findings and caveats: A handful of donors shared 4.5% to 6.5% of their naive CD4 clonotypes.

V gave up 0 bases and J gave up 2 bases, with 9 bases separating them. CDR3 length: 16 residues. In germline, CDR1 is SGHRS, CDR2 YFSETQ. The V and J genes are TRBV5-1 and TRBJ2-6; D not resolved. This clonotype was sampled from a woman in her twenties or thirties in good health. The material sequenced was memory CD4+ T cells sorted from blood. Subset described: CD45RA-negative fraction. The CDR3 protein is CASSLARATGANVLTF. In DNA, the CDR3 is TGCGCCAGCAGCTTGGCCCGGGCAACTGGGGCCAACGTCCTGACTTTC.